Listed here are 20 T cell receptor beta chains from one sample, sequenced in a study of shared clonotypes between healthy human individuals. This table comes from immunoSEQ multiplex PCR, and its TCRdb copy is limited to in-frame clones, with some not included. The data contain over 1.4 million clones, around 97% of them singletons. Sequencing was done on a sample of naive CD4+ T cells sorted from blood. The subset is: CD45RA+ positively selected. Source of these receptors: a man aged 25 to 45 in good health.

The CDR3 sequence: CASSLNGNTGELFF. DNA for the CDR3: TGTGCCAGCAGCTTAAACGGGAACACCGGGGAGCTGTTTTTT. V is TRBV7-9 and J is TRBJ2-2; no reliable D call. The germline V gene has CDR1 SEHNR and CDR2 FQNEAQ (reference sequence). The CDR3 totals 14 residues. V was clipped by 2 bases and J by 1 base, with 5 bases between them.

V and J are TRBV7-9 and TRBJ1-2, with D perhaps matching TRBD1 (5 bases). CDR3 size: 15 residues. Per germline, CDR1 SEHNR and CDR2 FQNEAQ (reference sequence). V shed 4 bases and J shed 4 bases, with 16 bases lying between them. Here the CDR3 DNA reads TGTGCCAGCAGCTGGGGGGACGTCCGCGGCTATGGCTACACCTTC. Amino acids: CASSWGDVRGYGYTF.

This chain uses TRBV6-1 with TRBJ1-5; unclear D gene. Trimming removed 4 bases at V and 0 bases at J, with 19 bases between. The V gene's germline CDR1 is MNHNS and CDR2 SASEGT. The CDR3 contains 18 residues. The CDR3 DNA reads TGTGCCAGCAGTGCGGTCGTTTCGGTCCGAAATAGCAATCAGCCCCAGCATTTT. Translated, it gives CASSAVVSVRNSNQPQHF.

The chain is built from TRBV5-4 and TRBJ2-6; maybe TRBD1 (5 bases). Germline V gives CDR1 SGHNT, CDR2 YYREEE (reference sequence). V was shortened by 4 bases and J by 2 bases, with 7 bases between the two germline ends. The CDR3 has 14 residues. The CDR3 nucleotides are TGTGCCAGCAGCCCAGGGACTGGGGCCAACGTCCTGACTTTC. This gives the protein CASSPGTGANVLTF.

The CDR3 spells CASSVGPVSGSNEQFF. In DNA, the CDR3 is TGTGCCAGCAGCGTGGGCCCCGTGTCGGGTTCCAATGAGCAGTTCTTC. This chain joins TRBV9 and TRBJ2-1; no reliable D call. Trimming shortened V by 2 bases and J by 6 bases, and 18 bases separated the two germline ends. Germline values: CDR1 SGDLS, CDR2 YYNGEE. CDR3 length: 16 residues. Full variable domain (remainder filled in from reference TRBV9 and TRBJ2-1): DSGVTQTPKHLITATGQRVTLRCSPRSGDLSVYWYQQSLDQGLQFLIQYYNGEERAKGNILERFSAQQFPDLHSELNLSSLELGDSALYFCASSVGPVSGSNEQFFGPGTRLTVL.

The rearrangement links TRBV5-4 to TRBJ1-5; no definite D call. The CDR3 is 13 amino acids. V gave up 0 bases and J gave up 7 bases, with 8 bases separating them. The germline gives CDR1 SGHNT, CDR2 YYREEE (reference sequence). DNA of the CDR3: TGTGCCAGCAGCTTGGGGGGTCGGCAGCCCCAGCATTTT. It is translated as CASSLGGRQPQHF.

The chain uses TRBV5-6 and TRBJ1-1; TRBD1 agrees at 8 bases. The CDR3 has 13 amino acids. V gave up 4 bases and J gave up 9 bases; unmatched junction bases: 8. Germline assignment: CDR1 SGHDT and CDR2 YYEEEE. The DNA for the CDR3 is TGTGCCAGCAGCCCGAGACAGGGGAGAAAAGCTTTCTTT. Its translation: CASSPRQGRKAFF.

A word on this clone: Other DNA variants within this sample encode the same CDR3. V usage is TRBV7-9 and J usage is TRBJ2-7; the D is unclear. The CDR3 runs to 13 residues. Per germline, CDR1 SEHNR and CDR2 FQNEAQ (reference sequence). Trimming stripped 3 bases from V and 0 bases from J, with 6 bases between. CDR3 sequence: CASSFGASYEQYF. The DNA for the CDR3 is TGTGCCAGCAGCTTTGGAGCCTCCTACGAGCAGTACTTC. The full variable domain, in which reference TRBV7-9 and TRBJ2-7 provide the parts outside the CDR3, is DTGVSQNPRHKITKRGQNVTFRCDPISEHNRLYWYRQTLGQGPEFLTYFQNEAQLEKSRLLSDRFSAERPKGSFSTLEIQRTEQGDSAMYLCASSFGASYEQYFGPGTRLTVT.

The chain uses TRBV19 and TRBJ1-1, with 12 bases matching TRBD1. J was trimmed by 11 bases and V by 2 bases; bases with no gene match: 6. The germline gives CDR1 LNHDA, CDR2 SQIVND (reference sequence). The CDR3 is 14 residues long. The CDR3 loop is CASSILGQGALAFF. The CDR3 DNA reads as TGTGCCAGTAGTATATTGGGACAGGGGGCATTGGCTTTCTTT.

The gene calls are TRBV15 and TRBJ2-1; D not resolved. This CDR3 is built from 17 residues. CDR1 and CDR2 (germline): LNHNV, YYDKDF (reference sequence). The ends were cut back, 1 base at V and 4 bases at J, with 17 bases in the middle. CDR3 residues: CATSRVRGSSQYNEQFF. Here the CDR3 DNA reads TGTGCCACCAGCAGAGTTCGTGGTTCCTCCCAATACAATGAGCAGTTCTTC.

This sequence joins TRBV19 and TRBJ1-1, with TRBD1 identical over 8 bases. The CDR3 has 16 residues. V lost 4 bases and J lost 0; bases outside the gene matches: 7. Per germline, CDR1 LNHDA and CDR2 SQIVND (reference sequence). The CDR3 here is CASSTRTGPMNTEAFF. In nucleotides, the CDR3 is TGTGCCAGTAGTACAAGGACAGGGCCTATGAACACTGAAGCTTTCTTT.

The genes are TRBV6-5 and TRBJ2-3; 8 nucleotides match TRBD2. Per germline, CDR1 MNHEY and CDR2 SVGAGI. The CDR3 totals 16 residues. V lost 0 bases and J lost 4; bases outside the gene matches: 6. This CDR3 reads CASSYSPGGFPDTQYF. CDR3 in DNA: TGTGCCAGCAGTTACTCGCCGGGAGGGTTCCCAGATACGCAGTATTTT.

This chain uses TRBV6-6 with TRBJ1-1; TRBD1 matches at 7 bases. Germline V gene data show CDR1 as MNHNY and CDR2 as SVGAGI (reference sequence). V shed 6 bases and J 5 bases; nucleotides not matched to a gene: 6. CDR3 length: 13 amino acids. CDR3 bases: TGTGCCAGCAGCCAAGACAGGGCTACTGAAGCTTTCTTT. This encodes CASSQDRATEAFF.

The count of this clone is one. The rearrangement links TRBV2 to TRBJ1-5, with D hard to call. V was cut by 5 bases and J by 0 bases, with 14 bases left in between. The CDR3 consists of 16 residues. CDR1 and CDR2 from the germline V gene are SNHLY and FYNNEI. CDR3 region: CASSSESPRSNQPQHF. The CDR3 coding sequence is TGTGCCAGCAGTTCAGAATCACCTCGTAGCAATCAGCCCCAGCATTTT.

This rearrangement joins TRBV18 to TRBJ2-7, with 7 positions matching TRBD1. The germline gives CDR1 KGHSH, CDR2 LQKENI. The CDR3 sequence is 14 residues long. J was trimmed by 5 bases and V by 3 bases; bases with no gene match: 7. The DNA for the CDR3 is TGTGCCAGCTCACCTCGACAGGGAACGGACGAGCAGTACTTC. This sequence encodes CASSPRQGTDEQYF. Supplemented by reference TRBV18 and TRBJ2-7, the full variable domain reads NAGVMQNPRHLVRRRGQEARLRCSPMKGHSHVYWYRQLPEEGLKFMVYLQKENIIDESGMPKERFSAEFPKEGPSILRIQQVVRGDSAAYFCASSPRQGTDEQYFGPGTRLTVT.

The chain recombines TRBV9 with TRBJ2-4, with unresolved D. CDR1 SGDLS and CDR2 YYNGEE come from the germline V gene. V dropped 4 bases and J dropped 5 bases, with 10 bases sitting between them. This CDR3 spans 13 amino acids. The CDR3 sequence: CASSQGRENIQYF. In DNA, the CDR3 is TGTGCCAGCAGCCAAGGACGAGAAAACATTCAGTACTTC.

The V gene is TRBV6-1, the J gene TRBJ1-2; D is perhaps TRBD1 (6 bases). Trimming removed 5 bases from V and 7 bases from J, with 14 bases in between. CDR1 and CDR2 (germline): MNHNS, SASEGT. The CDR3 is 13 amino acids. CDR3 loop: CASSSGQLSGYTF. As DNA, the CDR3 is TGTGCCAGCAGTTCCGGACAGTTGTCTGGCTACACCTTC.

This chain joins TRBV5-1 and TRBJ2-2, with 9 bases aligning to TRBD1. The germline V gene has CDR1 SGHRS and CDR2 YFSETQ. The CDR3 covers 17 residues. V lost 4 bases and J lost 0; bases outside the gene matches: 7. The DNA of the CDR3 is TGCGCCAGCAGCAGAACAAGACAGGGGGCGAACACCGGGGAGCTGTTTTTT. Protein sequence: CASSRTRQGANTGELFF. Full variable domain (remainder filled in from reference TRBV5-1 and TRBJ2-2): KAGVTQTPRYLIKTRGQQVTLSCSPISGHRSVSWYQQTPGQGLQFLFEYFSETQRNKGNFPGRFSGRQFSNSRSEMNVSTLELGDSALYLCASSRTRQGANTGELFFGEGSRLTVL.

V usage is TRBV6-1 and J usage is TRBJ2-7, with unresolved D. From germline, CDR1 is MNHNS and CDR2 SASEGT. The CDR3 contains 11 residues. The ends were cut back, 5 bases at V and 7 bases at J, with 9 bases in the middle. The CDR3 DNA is TGTGCCAGCAGTAAACCGAGAGAGCAGTACTTC. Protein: CASSKPREQYF.

In nucleotides, the CDR3 is TGTGCCAGTAGTCGGACGACGGGGGGCGTAGAAAAACTGTTTTTT. Its translation is CASSRTTGGVEKLFF. The chain joins TRBV19 to TRBJ1-4; tentatively, D is TRBD1 (6 bases). Trimming pared 5 bases from V and 8 bases from J, leaving 18 bases between. The CDR3 has 15 residues. Germline CDR1 is LNHDA and CDR2 is SQIVND (reference sequence).